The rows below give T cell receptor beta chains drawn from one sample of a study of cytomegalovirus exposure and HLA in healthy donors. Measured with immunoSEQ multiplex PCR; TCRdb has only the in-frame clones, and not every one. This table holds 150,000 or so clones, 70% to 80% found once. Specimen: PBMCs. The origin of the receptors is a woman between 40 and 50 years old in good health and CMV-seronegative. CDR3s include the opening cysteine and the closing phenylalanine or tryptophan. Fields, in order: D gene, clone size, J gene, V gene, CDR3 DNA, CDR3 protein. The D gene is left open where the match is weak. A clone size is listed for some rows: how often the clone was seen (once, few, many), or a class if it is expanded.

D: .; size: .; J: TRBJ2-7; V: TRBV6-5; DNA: TGTGCCAGCAGTTACTCGGACAGAGCCTACGAGCAGTACTTC; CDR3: CASSYSDRAYEQYF
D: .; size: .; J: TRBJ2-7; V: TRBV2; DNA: TGTGCCAGCAGTGAACGGCAGGTTTCCTCCTACGAGCAGTACTTC; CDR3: CASSERQVSSYEQYF
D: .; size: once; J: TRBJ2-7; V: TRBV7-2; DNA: TGTGCCAGCAGCTCCCAGTACGAGCAGTACTTC; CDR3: CASSSQYEQYF
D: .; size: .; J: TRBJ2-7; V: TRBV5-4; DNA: TGTGCCAGCAGCCCGCGGGGCAGGGACCACGAGCAGTACTTC; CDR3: CASSPRGRDHEQYF
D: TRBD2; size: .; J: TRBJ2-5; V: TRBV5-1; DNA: TGCGCCAGCAGCCCCGGACTAGCTCAGACAGGGACCCAGTACTTC; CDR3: CASSPGLAQTGTQYF
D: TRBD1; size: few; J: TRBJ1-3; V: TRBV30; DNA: TGTGCCTGGAGTAAGGGGGCGCAAGGAAACACCATATATTTT; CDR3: CAWSKGAQGNTIYF
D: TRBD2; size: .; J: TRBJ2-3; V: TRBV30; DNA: TGTGCCTGGGGTCTAGCGGGAGGCACAGATACGCAGTATTTT; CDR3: CAWGLAGGTDTQYF
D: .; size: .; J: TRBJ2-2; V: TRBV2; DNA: TGTGCCAGCAGGCGTACCTCGAACACCGGGGAGCTGTTTTTT; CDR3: CASRRTSNTGELFF
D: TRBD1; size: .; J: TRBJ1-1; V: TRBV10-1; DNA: TGCGCTACCGGGACAGGGTCGGTGGCTGAAGCTTTCTTT; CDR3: CATGTGSVAEAFF
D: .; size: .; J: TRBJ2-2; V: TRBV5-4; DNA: TGTGCCAGCAGCTTAGACAGGAGGGAGCTGTTTTTT; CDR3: CASSLDRRELFF
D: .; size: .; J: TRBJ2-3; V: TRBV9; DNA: TGTGCCAGCAGCGGAGCTACCACGGATACGCAGTATTTT; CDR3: CASSGATTDTQYF
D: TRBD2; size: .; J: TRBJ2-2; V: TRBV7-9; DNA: TGTGCCGCCTCCGGGACTAGCGGGGGCGTATATTTTAGCACCGGGGAGCTGTTTTTT; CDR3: CAASGTSGGVYFSTGELFF
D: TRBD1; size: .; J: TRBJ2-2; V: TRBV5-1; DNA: TGCGCCAGCAGCTTGTTTATAGGGACAGGGAACACCGGGGAGCTGTTTTTT; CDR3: CASSLFIGTGNTGELFF
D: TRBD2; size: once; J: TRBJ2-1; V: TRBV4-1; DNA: TGCGCCAGCAGCCTGCCACTAGCGGGAGGTGATGGAAATGAGCAGTTCTTC; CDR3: CASSLPLAGGDGNEQFF
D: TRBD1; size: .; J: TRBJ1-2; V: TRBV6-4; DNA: TGTGCCAGCAGCGGTTCCCCCGGGACAGGAGTCCCTGGGTACTATGGCTACACCTTC; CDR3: CASSGSPGTGVPGYYGYTF
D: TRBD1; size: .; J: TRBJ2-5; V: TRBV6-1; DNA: TGTGCCAGCAGTGTAGACAGGGGGCCGTGGGAGACCCAGTACTTC; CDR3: CASSVDRGPWETQYF